The next 8 T cell receptor beta chains were all read from a single sample in a study of control samples from healthy donors and cancer patients. Profiling relied on immunoSEQ multiplex PCR, and the TCRdb table lists in-frame clones only, not all of them. The table records under 150,000 clones, more than 90% of them present only once. Sample: blood. Receptors were obtained from a man aged 25-40 years in good health.

The CDR3 bases are TGTGCCAGCAAAAACAGGTTGGGGGATGAGCAGTTCTTC. Translated: CASKNRLGDEQFF. The chain is built from TRBV27 and TRBJ2-1; either TRBD1 or TRBD2 may supply D (5 bases each). V gave up 7 bases and J gave up 8 bases, with 15 bases separating them. Germline-derived CDR1 and CDR2 are MNHEY and SMNVEV (reference sequence). The CDR3 is 13 residues long.

V gene TRBV2 combines with J gene TRBJ2-7; D unresolved. The germline V gene has CDR1 SNHLY and CDR2 FYNNEI. Trimming removed 7 bases at V and 2 bases at J, with 15 bases between. The CDR3 extends over 14 amino acids. CDR3: CASIPGRAPYEQYF. The CDR3 coding sequence is TGTGCCAGCATTCCCGGTCGGGCCCCCTACGAGCAGTACTTC.

This chain uses TRBV5-1 with TRBJ2-1; D possibly matches TRBD1 or TRBD2 (5 bases each). Between the trimmed V and J ends, which lost 3 bases and 5 bases, there was a span of 12 bases. This CDR3 has 14 residues. Germline V lookup: CDR1 SGHRS, CDR2 YFSETQ. This CDR3 is CASSSGTANNEQFF. In DNA, the CDR3 is TGCGCCAGCAGCTCGGGGACGGCCAACAATGAGCAGTTCTTC.

CDR3 region: CASSLRRQGGETQYF. As DNA, the CDR3 is TGTGCCAGCAGTTTACGTCGACAGGGGGGGGAGACCCAGTACTTC. V is TRBV27 and J is TRBJ2-5, with 9 bases that match TRBD1. The germline gives CDR1 MNHEY, CDR2 SMNVEV (reference sequence). Unmatched junction bases numbered 6, after V lost 2 bases and J lost 5 bases. The CDR3 runs to 15 residues.

The rearrangement links TRBV21-1 to TRBJ1-3. TRBV21-1 represents a pseudogene. The CDR3 is 20 residues long. The CDR3 region is CASVLRRELGTHASGNTIYF. CDR3 nucleotides: TGTGCCAGCGTCCTAAGGAGGGAACTCGGGACACACGCCTCTGGAAACACCATATATTTT.

The gene calls are TRBV18 and TRBJ2-3; 7 bases agree with TRBD2. CDR1 and CDR2 from the germline V gene are KGHSH and LQKENI. The CDR3 consists of 13 residues. J gave up 3 bases and V 4 bases, and 1 base lay outside the gene matches. CDR3 sequence (DNA): TGTGCCAGCTCACGGGGACTAACAGATACGCAGTATTTT. Amino acids: CASSRGLTDTQYF.

The V call is TRBV6-5, the J call TRBJ2-2, with D perhaps matching TRBD1 or TRBD2 (6 bases each). V was shortened by 6 bases and J by 2 bases, with 13 bases between the two germline ends. Germline V CDR1 and CDR2: MNHEY, SVGAGI. The CDR3 has 15 amino acids. CDR3 protein: CASRLTGLNTGELFF. In DNA, the CDR3 is TGTGCCAGCAGATTGACAGGACTAAACACCGGGGAGCTGTTTTTT.

The chain carries TRBV28 and TRBJ1-2, with 9 bases identical to TRBD1. The J segment lost 6 bases and the V segment lost 6 bases, leaving 5 bases of the junction unmatched. The CDR3 sequence is 13 residues long. In germline, CDR1 is MDHEN, CDR2 SYDVKM. CDR3 bases: TGTGCCAGCAGGGACAGGGGTGTAAATGGCTACACCTTC. Amino acids: CASRDRGVNGYTF.